This paragraph reports one T cell receptor (beta chain). The data were taken from a study of CD8 T cells in Susac syndrome. With random hexamers, about 0.45 to 1 ug RNA was reverse transcribed. Multiplex PCR with immunoSEQ amplified the TCR beta CDR3 across 54 Vbeta and 13 Jbeta. TCRdb re-derived calls from the immunoSEQ multiplex PCR reads in MiXCR, one entry per CDR3 protein. The sample shows approximately 71,000 distinct CDR3 sequences, nearly 96% of them seen only once. Germline V gene sequence: CDR1 SGHRS, CDR2 YFSETQ. Trimming removed 5 bases from V and 4 bases from J, with 13 bases in between. The CDR3 totals 15 residues.

The TCR sequence derives from a human donor with multiple sclerosis. The chain employs TRBV5-1 and TRBJ2-6; a possible D gene is TRBD1 (6 bases). Sequencing input: CD4+ T cells from PBMCs. CDR3 amino acids: CASSEQGTGANVLTF. CDR3 nucleotide sequence: TGCGCCAGCAGTGAACAGGGTACGGGGGCCAACGTCCTGACTTTC.